This T cell receptor (beta chain) is drawn from a study of shared clonotypes between healthy human individuals. A note on this clone: What it binds is not known.

General study results and limits: A handful of donors showed sharing of 4.5% to 6% of naive CD4 clonotypes. Clonotype sharing among donors likely depends on sequencing depth.

This table comes from immunoSEQ multiplex PCR, and its TCRdb copy is limited to in-frame clones, with some not included. The sample lists around 300,000 clones; 87% were seen once. V trimming: 4 bases; J trimming: 3 bases; junction bases outside the gene matches: 3. This CDR3 has 13 residues. Germline values: CDR1 GTSNPN, CDR2 SVGIG (reference sequence). The TCR was taken from a man aged 18 to 35 in good health. Sequencing was performed on memory CD8+ T cells sorted from blood. The subset is: CD45RO+ cells pooled with CCR7-negative TemRA cells. The chain carries TRBV30 and TRBJ1-1, with 9 bases lining up with TRBD1. CDR3 protein: CAWMWDRDTEAFF. CDR3 DNA: TGTGCCTGGATGTGGGACAGGGACACTGAAGCTTTCTTT.